The clone carrying this TCR beta chain was detected ten times or more. Antigen unknown. Pregnant or lactating patients and those with other autoimmune diseases or uncontrolled infections were excluded. This CDR3 has 18 amino acids. The V gene's germline CDR1 is SSHAT and CDR2 FNYEAQ (reference sequence). The sample is drawn from a study of Graves' ophthalmopathy and Graves' hyperthyroidism. Notes on the study in general: A 13-signature model separated ophthalmopathy from stable hyperthyroidism, just over 85% sensitivity, approximately 84% specificity. Blood was where most expanded thyroid clonotypes above 0.001 frequency also turned up. Predictions made by the model for ophthalmopathy progression reached approximately 70% sensitivity and less than 80% specificity.

RNA transcripts yielded amplified TCR beta CDR3 regions. First-round RT-PCR used HTBI primers; second-round multiplex PCR followed. Using its own MiXCR run on the multiplex PCR reads, TCRdb lists one record per CDR3 protein. There are almost 400,000 distinct CDR3 sequences in the sample; about 16% occur only once, and approximately 1.4% lies in the top ten. The source of this sequence is a woman aged 18 to 35 with Graves' ophthalmopathy. Sequenced sample: peripheral blood. J is TRBJ1-3 and V is TRBV7-7; no clear D. CDR3 region: CARRRAPLTYTSGNTIYF. The CDR3 bases are TGTGCTCGCAGGCGGGCTCCCCTTACTTATACCTCTGGAAACACCATATATTTT.